The clone carrying this T cell receptor (beta chain) was counted ten times or more. Its antigen is still unknown. Single TCR cDNA molecules each had their own unique molecular identifier. In TCRdb, the 5' RACE reads were re-called with MiXCR into one record per CDR3 protein. The profile shows under 75,000 distinct CDR3 sequences, roughly 8.9% of them singletons. The data belong to a study of spatial heterogeneity in lung cancer. Study-level information: PBMC samples from follow-up, when available, were sequenced at a median of about 2 years post-resection. Whole-study results and caveats: Ubiquitous expanded tumor TCRs were seen in blood more at resection than at follow-up.

Time point denoted: blood at routine non-recurrence follow-up after resection. Whole RNA came from tumor, nontumor lung or frozen PBMC and was sequenced without being sorted. The sequence was collected from a female donor with early-stage non-small cell lung cancer. Sample: PBMCs, taken at follow-up.

The chain's CDR3 is CSASEGLAQETQYF. In DNA, the CDR3 is TGCAGTGCTAGCGAAGGACTAGCCCAAGAGACCCAGTACTTC. The chain uses TRBV20-1 and TRBJ2-5, with TRBD2 matching 8 bases. CDR3 length: 14 amino acids. V lost 3 bases, J lost 1 base, and 4 bases stayed unmatched. Germline V gene sequence: CDR1 DFQATT, CDR2 SNEGSKA (reference sequence).